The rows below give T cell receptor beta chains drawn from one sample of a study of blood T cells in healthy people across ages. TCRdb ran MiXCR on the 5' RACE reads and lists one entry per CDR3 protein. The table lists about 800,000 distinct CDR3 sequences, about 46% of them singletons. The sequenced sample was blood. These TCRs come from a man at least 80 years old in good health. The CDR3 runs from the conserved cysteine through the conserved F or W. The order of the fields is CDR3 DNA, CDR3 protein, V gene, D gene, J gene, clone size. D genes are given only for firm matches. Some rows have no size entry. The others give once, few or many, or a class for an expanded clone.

DNA: TGCAGTGCTAGAGATTCCCAAAAAAATGAGCAGTTCTTC
CDR3: CSARDSQKNEQFF
V: TRBV20-1
D: NA
J: TRBJ2-1
size: few

DNA: TGTGCCAGCAGTTCCCTAAATAGCCTGCTGCATTTT
CDR3: CASSSLNSLLHF
V: TRBV6-5
D: NA
J: TRBJ1-5
size: NA

DNA: TGTGCCAGCAGCCAAGGGGGTGGATTCGAGGGTGGCTACACCTTC
CDR3: CASSQGGGFEGGYTF
V: TRBV4-2
D: NA
J: TRBJ1-2
size: NA

DNA: TGTGCCAGCAGCCAAGGACTAGCGGGAGGAAGAGATACGCAGTATTTT
CDR3: CASSQGLAGGRDTQYF
V: TRBV4-2
D: TRBD2
J: TRBJ2-3
size: NA

DNA: TGCGCCAGCAGGGACAGGTTAAGCACAGATACGCAGTATTTT
CDR3: CASRDRLSTDTQYF
V: TRBV5-1
D: TRBD1
J: TRBJ2-3
size: NA

DNA: TGTGCCAGCAGCCGAACAGGGACCATCTCCTACGAGCAGTACTTC
CDR3: CASSRTGTISYEQYF
V: TRBV27
D: NA
J: TRBJ2-7
size: few

DNA: TGTGCCAGCAGTGGGTCCAAGACCTACGAGCAGTACTTC
CDR3: CASSGSKTYEQYF
V: TRBV27
D: NA
J: TRBJ2-7
size: NA

DNA: TGCAGCGCACCCGGGACAGTTATGAACACTGAAGCTTTCTTT
CDR3: CSAPGTVMNTEAFF
V: TRBV29-1
D: TRBD1
J: TRBJ1-1
size: NA

DNA: TGTGCCAGCAGCTTACCGCGCGGGACTAGCGGGCGCGCCTACACAGATACGCAGTATTTT
CDR3: CASSLPRGTSGRAYTDTQYF
V: TRBV7-2
D: TRBD2
J: TRBJ2-3
size: few

DNA: TGCGCCAGCAGGATTAGCGGTACGGTCTCCTACGAGCAGTACTTC
CDR3: CASRISGTVSYEQYF
V: TRBV6-5
D: NA
J: TRBJ2-7
size: NA

DNA: TGTGCCAGCAGGGGATTAGGGGACACCGGGGAGCTGTTTTTT
CDR3: CASRGLGDTGELFF
V: TRBV6-2/TRBV6-3
D: NA
J: TRBJ2-2
size: few

DNA: TGCAGCGTGCGGGGCAGGGGGCTTGGCTACACCTTC
CDR3: CSVRGRGLGYTF
V: TRBV29-1
D: TRBD1
J: TRBJ1-2
size: NA

DNA: TGTGCCAGCAGCCGGACCGATGGGACTCCCTACGAGCAGTACTTC
CDR3: CASSRTDGTPYEQYF
V: TRBV11-2
D: NA
J: TRBJ2-7
size: NA

DNA: TGTGCTAGCAGCTTGGGACAGGGGGCATGGGAGACCCAGTACTTC
CDR3: CASSLGQGAWETQYF
V: TRBV7-2
D: TRBD1
J: TRBJ2-5
size: few

DNA: TGCAGTGCTAGAGTACAGAGCAATCAGCCCCAGCATTTT
CDR3: CSARVQSNQPQHF
V: TRBV20-1
D: NA
J: TRBJ1-5
size: once

DNA: TGTGCCAGCAGTTCTGGCGGGACAGCAGTACCGGACGAGCAGTACTTC
CDR3: CASSSGGTAVPDEQYF
V: TRBV28
D: NA
J: TRBJ2-7
size: NA

DNA: TGCAGCGTTAAAATCAACCCTGAGCAGTTCTTC
CDR3: CSVKINPEQFF
V: TRBV29-1
D: NA
J: TRBJ2-1
size: NA

DNA: TGTGCCAGCAGCCCAGTAGCAGGGGGCGGAGAAAAACTGTTTTTT
CDR3: CASSPVAGGGEKLFF
V: TRBV4-2
D: TRBD1
J: TRBJ1-4
size: once

DNA: TGTGCCAGCAGTTACTCGAAGCCTCCCTACGAGCAGTACTTC
CDR3: CASSYSKPPYEQYF
V: TRBV6-5
D: NA
J: TRBJ2-7
size: NA

DNA: TGTGCCAGCAGGGACCCCCAGGCCCCTAGCTCCTACAATGAGCAGTTCTTC
CDR3: CASRDPQAPSSYNEQFF
V: TRBV2
D: NA
J: TRBJ2-1
size: few

DNA: TGCAGTGCTATCCCAGCGGGAGGTTGTGAGCAGTTCTTC
CDR3: CSAIPAGGCEQFF
V: TRBV20-1
D: TRBD2
J: TRBJ2-1
size: once

DNA: TGTGCCAGCAGCCAGAGGGTAGGGGCCAACGTCCTGACTTTC
CDR3: CASSQRVGANVLTF
V: TRBV9
D: NA
J: TRBJ2-6
size: NA

DNA: TGTGCCAGCAGTGTAGGGGTGTACGAGCAGTACTTC
CDR3: CASSVGVYEQYF
V: TRBV25-1
D: NA
J: TRBJ2-7
size: NA

DNA: TGTGCCAGCAGCTGGGGACTAGCGGGGGATGATACGCAGTATTTT
CDR3: CASSWGLAGDDTQYF
V: TRBV5-4
D: TRBD2
J: TRBJ2-3
size: NA

DNA: TGCAGTGCTAGAGATCTTGCAGCCCTAGACCCCAATGAGCAGTTCTTC
CDR3: CSARDLAALDPNEQFF
V: TRBV20-1
D: NA
J: TRBJ2-1
size: NA

DNA: TGTGCCAGCAGCTTGGCGGGGGAATCAGAGACCCAGTACTTC
CDR3: CASSLAGESETQYF
V: TRBV5-7
D: NA
J: TRBJ2-5
size: NA

DNA: TGTGCCAGCAGCGCGACGAACCTGGGGGAGCAGTACTTC
CDR3: CASSATNLGEQYF
V: TRBV7-2
D: NA
J: TRBJ2-5
size: NA

DNA: TGTGCCAGCAGCGTCGACAGGGCTTTGACGACCCAGTACTTC
CDR3: CASSVDRALTTQYF
V: TRBV9
D: TRBD1
J: TRBJ2-5
size: few

DNA: TGTGCCAGCAGGCCGCAGGGGGGGGAAGAGACCCAGTACTTC
CDR3: CASRPQGGEETQYF
V: TRBV28
D: NA
J: TRBJ2-5
size: NA

DNA: TGTGCCAGCAGTGAGTCCACTTCCGGACAGGGGTCAAGGACTGAAGCTTTCTTT
CDR3: CASSESTSGQGSRTEAFF
V: TRBV2
D: TRBD1
J: TRBJ1-1
size: NA